The clone carrying this T cell receptor beta chain was observed many times. Its cognate antigen is unknown. The PBMCs used were ones drawn from about 9.7 ml of fresh peripheral blood. The record originates from a study of Graves' ophthalmopathy and Graves' hyperthyroidism. Study at large: Researchers obtained peripheral blood at initial diagnosis, before any treatment had begun. Study-wide results and caveats: Ophthalmopathy progression was predicted by the model at 70.59% sensitivity and approximately 72% specificity.

For repertoire sequencing, the TCR beta CDR3 regions were amplified from RNA transcripts. Second-round multiplex PCR came after first-round RT-PCR with HTBI primers. TCRdb itself ran the multiplex PCR reads through MiXCR, one entry per CDR3 protein. The sample lists about 370,000 distinct CDR3 sequences; about a sixth were seen once. Input material: peripheral blood. The TCR was taken from a woman aged 18-35 years with Graves' ophthalmopathy.

CDR3 DNA: TGTGCCAGCAGTTCGGAGACGGTATATCCCGGGTGGGGATACGAGCAGTACTTC. Protein sequence: CASSSETVYPGWGYEQYF. The chain uses TRBV28 and TRBJ2-7, with no clear D. Trimming left V 4 bases short and J 4 bases short, with 26 bases between. CDR1 and CDR2 (germline): MDHEN, SYDVKM. The CDR3 runs to 18 residues.